This T cell receptor (beta chain) was obtained from a study of monozygotic twins with cystic fibrosis. With respect to this clone: Its antigen is currently unknown.

Study observations and caveats: Median Simpson clonality of 0.0095 suggested naive T cells predominated.

Clones were sequenced by immunoSEQ multiplex PCR, and TCRdb holds only the in-frame ones, with some missing. This sample carries tens of thousands of clones, nearly 98% of them seen once, and the ten largest clones take 0.15% to 0.2%. The TCR sequence derives from a girl aged 2-9 years with cystic fibrosis. The specimen was blood.

The CDR3 reads CAISEPEGEQYF. The CDR3 nucleotides read TGTGCCATCAGTGAGCCGGAGGGCGAGCAGTACTTC. The chain couples TRBV10-3 to TRBJ2-7; possibly TRBD2 for D (6 bases). V was trimmed by 2 bases and J by 6 bases, leaving 8 bases between them. The CDR3 totals 12 residues. The germline V gene has CDR1 ENHRY and CDR2 SYGVKD.